These 29 T cell receptor beta chains came from one sample sequenced in a study of T-cell reconstitution after alpha-beta-depleted transplantation in children. TCRbeta library preparation incorporated unique molecular identifiers. Each CDR3 protein is one row after TCRdb ran MiXCR on the PCR reads. The table lists fewer than 250,000 distinct CDR3 sequences, under 20% of them singletons. The input for sequencing was PBMCs, mostly from graft donor cells, taken 360 days after TCRalphabeta/CD19-depleted stem cell transplant. These receptors were collected from a male patient between 2 and 15 years old who had a stem cell transplant for acute lymphoblastic leukemia, so the T cells may come from the graft donor.

This chain links TRBV6-2 or TRBV6-3 with TRBJ2-3, with 9 bases lining up with TRBD2. Germline V gives CDR1 MNHEY, CDR2 SVGEGT. CDR3 size: 15 residues. The junction had 5 bases not matched to a gene; V was cut back by 3 bases and J by 4 bases. CDR3 sequence reads: CASSYWRGGPDTQYF. The CDR3 region has the DNA TGTGCCAGCAGTTATTGGCGGGGGGGCCCAGATACGCAGTATTTT.

This clonotype was found a few times. This chain connects TRBV5-5 to TRBJ2-1; TRBD1 aligns across 7 bases. Germline CDR1 is SGHKS and CDR2 is YYEKEE (reference sequence). The V gene end was trimmed by 0 bases and the J gene end by 4 bases; junction bases not matched to a gene: 4. CDR3 size: 15 residues. The CDR3 spells CASSLEGQAYNEQFF. The CDR3, as DNA: TGTGCCAGCAGCTTGGAAGGACAGGCTTACAATGAGCAGTTCTTC. Combining the CDR3 with reference TRBV5-5 and TRBJ2-1 gives the whole variable domain DAGVTQSPTHLIKTRGQQVTLRCSPISGHKSVSWYQQVLGQGPQFIFQYYEKEERGRGNFPDRFSARQFPNYSSELNVNALLLGDSALYLCASSLEGQAYNEQFFGPGTRLTVL.

This clonotype was picked up many times. This chain joins TRBV7-2 and TRBJ2-5; D is perhaps TRBD1 or TRBD2 (7 bases each). The V gene's germline CDR1 is SGHTA and CDR2 FQGNSA. V lost 6 bases to trimming and J lost 5 bases, with 16 bases between them. The CDR3 contains 14 residues. CDR3 protein: CASRRQGGKETQYF. The CDR3 DNA follows: TGTGCCAGCAGGCGACAGGGAGGGAAGGAGACCCAGTACTTC. Full variable domain (outside the CDR3, taken from reference TRBV7-2 and TRBJ2-5): GAGVSQSPSNKVTEKGKDVELRCDPISGHTALYWYRQSLGQGLEFLIYFQGNSAPDKSGLPSDRFSAERTGGSVSTLTIQRTQQEDSAVYLCASRRQGGKETQYFGPGTRLLVL.

The J gene is TRBJ2-3, the V gene TRBV29-1; D gene uncertain. CDR1 and CDR2 from the germline V gene are SQVTM and ANQGSEA. CDR3 length: 12 residues. V lost 3 bases to trimming and J lost 3 bases, with 7 bases between them. In DNA form, the CDR3 reads TGCAGCGTTGAGGGATTTACAGATACGCAGTATTTT. It specifies CSVEGFTDTQYF.

CDR3 sequence reads: CASRTGLAGTGELFF. The CDR3, as DNA: TGCGCCAGCAGAACGGGACTAGCGGGAACCGGGGAGCTGTTTTTT. The chain uses TRBV5-1 and TRBJ2-2; TRBD2 matches at 13 bases. With V trimmed by 5 bases and J by 5 bases, 3 bases remained unmatched. This CDR3 has 15 residues. Germline V gene lookup returns CDR1 SGHRS and CDR2 YFSETQ.

The J gene is TRBJ2-7, the V gene TRBV6-5, with a tentative D call TRBD1 (5 bases). Per germline, CDR1 MNHEY and CDR2 SVGAGI. The length of the CDR3 is 17 residues. The V gene lost 0 bases and the J gene lost 0 bases, with 15 bases spanning the gap. The CDR3 region is CASSYSSGLASSYEQYF. CDR3 nucleotides: TGTGCCAGCAGTTACTCGTCAGGGTTGGCCTCCTCCTACGAGCAGTACTTC.

At least ten counts were recorded for this clonotype. Here the CDR3 reads CASSYGPRPQHF. The CDR3 region has the DNA TGTGCCAGCAGTTACGGCCCCCGGCCCCAGCATTTT. This chain connects TRBV6-2 or TRBV6-3 to TRBJ1-5; D is unresolved. Trimming removed 2 bases at V and 9 bases at J, with 8 bases between. This CDR3 spans 12 amino acids. CDR1 is MNHEY, CDR2 SVGEGT, per germline.

The chain combines TRBV3-1 with TRBJ2-2; possibly TRBD2 for D (6 bases). There are 11 residues in the CDR3. Deletions cut 1 base from V and 13 bases from J, with 7 bases between. Germline V gene sequence: CDR1 LGHDT, CDR2 YNNKEL (reference sequence). CDR3 in amino acids: CASSQGEVLFF. Here the CDR3 DNA reads TGTGCCAGCAGCCAAGGGGAGGTGCTGTTTTTT. Full variable domain (rest looked up from reference TRBV3-1 and TRBJ2-2): DTAVSQTPKYLVTQMGNDKSIKCEQNLGHDTMYWYKQDSKKFLKIMFSYNNKELIINETVPNRFSPKSPDKAHLNLHINSLELGDSAVYFCASSQGEVLFFGEGSRLTVL.

The rearrangement links TRBV7-6 to TRBJ2-1; tentative D call: TRBD2 (5 bases). Trimming left V 5 bases short and J 0 bases short, with 17 bases between. The length of the CDR3 is 17 residues. Germline assignment: CDR1 SGHVS and CDR2 FNYEAQ. CDR3 sequence reads: CASSPGPGLSSYNEQFF. DNA of the CDR3: TGTGCCAGCAGCCCCGGACCTGGACTGAGCTCCTACAATGAGCAGTTCTTC.

This chain connects TRBV20-1 to TRBJ2-3; no definite D call. The CDR3 length is 14 residues. V was shortened by 2 bases and J by 3 bases, with 12 bases between the two germline ends. Germline CDR1 is DFQATT and CDR2 is SNEGSKA (reference sequence). CDR3 in DNA: TGCAGTGCTAGACCAACACTAAATACAGATACGCAGTATTTT. This translates into CSARPTLNTDTQYF.

The chain couples TRBV7-2 to TRBJ2-1, with TRBD2 matching over 11 bases. Per the germline V gene, CDR1 is SGHTA and CDR2 is FQGNSA. There are 17 residues in the CDR3. V was pared by 4 bases and J by 3 bases, with 8 bases of the junction left unmatched. CDR3 DNA sequence: TGTGCCAGCAGCTCAAGACTAGCGGGGCTATACTACAATGAGCAGTTCTTC. This codes for CASSSRLAGLYYNEQFF.

The chain carries TRBV2 and TRBJ2-1; D gene unclear. Trimming removed 7 bases from V and 2 bases from J, with 12 bases in between. This CDR3 contains 14 residues. CDR1 is SNHLY and CDR2 is FYNNEI in the germline V gene. The CDR3 nucleotides are TGTGCCAGCAAGGCTGGGGTGGCCTACAATGAGCAGTTCTTC. Protein sequence: CASKAGVAYNEQFF.

This clonotype appeared a single time. Germline and junction disagree at one end, which may indicate a read error. The chain carries TRBV7-2 and TRBJ2-7; 9 bases line up with TRBD2. Per germline, CDR1 SGHTA and CDR2 FQGNSA. This CDR3 is built from 14 residues. CDR3 amino acids: CASSVAGAGYEQNF. CDR3 coding DNA: TGTGCCAGCAGCGTAGCGGGAGCGGGCTACGAGCAGAACTTC.

J is TRBJ2-5 and V is TRBV10-3; the match to TRBD2 covers 8 bases. The CDR3 sequence is 14 residues long. CDR1 is ENHRY, CDR2 SYGVKD, per germline. Trimming removed 0 bases from V and 5 bases from J; junction bases left unmatched: 2. The CDR3 sequence: CAISESPGGETQYF. The CDR3 nucleotides read TGTGCCATCAGTGAGTCGCCGGGGGGGGAGACCCAGTACTTC.

The chain combines TRBV3-1 with TRBJ2-7; the D gene could be TRBD1 or TRBD2 (6 bases each). Germline CDR1 LGHDT, CDR2 YNNKEL (reference sequence). Deletions cut 0 bases from V and 5 bases from J, with 23 bases between. The CDR3 has 18 residues. CDR3 sequence: CASSQDPVPGAGGDEQYF. In DNA form, the CDR3 reads TGTGCCAGCAGCCAAGATCCGGTACCGGGGGCAGGTGGGGACGAGCAGTACTTC.

The chain uses TRBV6-5 and TRBJ2-7, with TRBD2 matching over 11 bases. The V gene end was trimmed by 2 bases and the J gene end by 2 bases; junction bases not matched to a gene: 5. The germline gives CDR1 MNHEY, CDR2 SVGAGI. The length of the CDR3 is 16 residues. In nucleotides, the CDR3 is TGTGCCAGCAGTTACGCGGTGACTAGCGGGGCCTACGAGCAGTACTTC. Its protein is CASSYAVTSGAYEQYF.

This clonotype was seen repeatedly, ten times or more. V usage is TRBV20-1 and J usage is TRBJ2-1, with unresolved D. Trimming pared 7 bases from V and 3 bases from J, leaving 7 bases between. Germline CDR1 reads DFQATT; CDR2 reads SNEGSKA (reference sequence). There are 11 residues in the CDR3. CDR3 coding DNA: TGCAGTGTGGGGTTCTACAATGAGCAGTTCTTC. Translated, it gives CSVGFYNEQFF.

The V gene is TRBV7-2, the J gene TRBJ2-6; D unclear. CDR1 is SGHTA and CDR2 is FQGNSA in the germline V gene. Trimming took 8 bases from V and 2 from J, leaving 13 bases between them. This CDR3 is 15 amino acids long. CDR3 DNA sequence: TGTGCCAGCTGGCCCGCCCGGGCTGGGGCCAACGTCCTGACTTTC. Translated: CASWPARAGANVLTF.

This clonotype appeared many times. J is TRBJ1-6 and V is TRBV5-1; 7 nucleotides align to TRBD1. This CDR3 is 18 amino acids long. The J segment lost 7 bases and the V segment lost 4 bases, leaving 17 bases of the junction unmatched. CDR1 is SGHRS, CDR2 YFSETQ, per germline. CDR3 loop: CASSKGNSGQAGNSPLHF. For the CDR3, the DNA is TGCGCCAGCAGCAAGGGGAACTCCGGACAGGCCGGGAATTCACCCCTCCACTTT.

This clonotype was observed a few times. This rearrangement joins TRBV7-8 to TRBJ2-7; TRBD2 aligns across 7 bases. The length of the CDR3 is 14 residues. CDR1 is SGHVS, CDR2 FQNEAQ, per germline. With 3 bases clipped from V and 7 bases from J, the junction kept 9 bases outside the gene matches. CDR3 nucleotides: TGTGCCAGCAGCTTGGTGGGAGGGAAGGGGGAGCAGTACTTC. Translated: CASSLVGGKGEQYF.

This clonotype was seen a few times. This rearrangement joins TRBV29-1 to TRBJ2-5; unclear D gene. Between the trimmed V and J ends, which lost 7 bases and 3 bases, there was a span of 15 bases. CDR3 size: 13 residues. The germline V gene has CDR1 SQVTM and CDR2 ANQGSEA. Here the CDR3 reads CSDQMVVKETQYF. In DNA, the CDR3 is TGCAGCGATCAAATGGTAGTAAAAGAGACCCAGTACTTC.

The sample holds many counts of this clonotype. Compared with germline, one end of the junction differs, possibly owing to a read error. This chain links TRBV6-2 or TRBV6-3 with TRBJ2-7; D unclear. The V gene's germline CDR1 is MNHEY and CDR2 SVGEGT. The CDR3 sequence is 11 residues long. In DNA, the CDR3 is TGTGCCAGCAGTGACTCCTACGAGCAGTACTTC. Protein: CASSDSYEQYF.

CDR3 amino acids: CSVEDPAGTDTQYF. CDR3 sequence (DNA): TGCAGCGTTGAAGATCCGGCAGGCACAGATACGCAGTATTTT. The chain couples TRBV29-1 to TRBJ2-3; no clear D. The CDR3 is 14 residues long. Trimming took off 0 bases at V and 1 base at J, with 8 bases between the two ends. From germline, CDR1 is SQVTM and CDR2 ANQGSEA.

The chain recombines TRBV20-1 with TRBJ1-1, with D perhaps matching TRBD1 (5 bases). Germline V CDR1 and CDR2: DFQATT, SNEGSKA (reference sequence). V was cut by 0 bases and J by 8 bases, with 13 bases left in between. The CDR3 is 13 residues long. The DNA for the CDR3 is TGCAGTGCTAGAGATCCCGCCTGGGGCGAAGCTTTCTTT. This encodes CSARDPAWGEAFF.

Only one count was recorded for this clonotype. The chain combines TRBV19 with TRBJ2-7, with TRBD1 matching over 9 bases. Germline CDR1 is LNHDA and CDR2 is SQIVND (reference sequence). CDR3 length: 14 amino acids. V lost 4 bases and J lost 2; bases outside the gene matches: 3. CDR3 in amino acids: CASSKGQGPYEQYF. CDR3 in DNA: TGTGCCAGTAGTAAGGGACAGGGTCCCTACGAGCAGTACTTC.

With regard to this clonotype: A much larger clone differs by one base, so this may be a read error. The chain combines TRBV7-1 with TRBJ2-2; no reliable D call. TRBV7-1 is placed among ORFs of uncertain function. This CDR3 comprises 11 residues. CDR3 sequence (DNA): TGTGCCAGCAGTTCAGGCGGGGAGCTGTTTTTT. It translates to CASSSGGELFF.

The chain couples TRBV20-1 to TRBJ1-5; 8 bases map to TRBD1. Germline loops: CDR1 DFQATT, CDR2 SNEGSKA (reference sequence). Unmatched junction bases numbered 11, after V lost 6 bases and J lost 1 base. This CDR3 is built from 16 residues. The chain's CDR3 is CSAQGAQVLSNQPQHF. The CDR3 DNA is TGCAGTGCCCAGGGGGCGCAGGTTCTGAGCAATCAGCCCCAGCATTTT.

The sample holds a few counts of this clonotype. The chain employs TRBV6-5 and TRBJ1-3; D gene ambiguous. The CDR3 sequence is 14 residues long. Germline CDR1 MNHEY, CDR2 SVGAGI. V lost 5 bases to trimming and J lost 5 bases, with 13 bases between them. CDR3 coding DNA: TGTGCCAGCAGTCCTCGACAAGTGAGAAACACCATATATTTT. Translating it yields CASSPRQVRNTIYF.

This clonotype was seen only a few times. V is TRBV3-1 and J is TRBJ2-7, with D tentatively TRBD1 or TRBD2 (6 bases each). Trimming stripped 4 bases from V and 2 bases from J, with 12 bases between. The CDR3 runs to 14 residues. In germline, CDR1 is LGHDT, CDR2 YNNKEL (reference sequence). CDR3 residues: CASSPFGGPYEQYF. The CDR3 DNA reads TGTGCCAGCAGCCCCTTCGGGGGCCCCTACGAGCAGTACTTC.